This passage covers 6 T cell receptor beta chains from one sample sequenced in a study of blood T cell repertoires in COVID-19. The protocol was immunoSEQ multiplex PCR, while the TCRdb copy is restricted to in-frame clones and leaves out a portion. Here the sample spans roughly 300,000 clones, over 75% being singletons. Sequenced material: peripheral blood. Receptor source: a young man with active or convalescent COVID-19.

V gene TRBV5-1 combines with J gene TRBJ2-1; D not resolved. Germline CDR1 reads SGHRS; CDR2 reads YFSETQ. The CDR3 is 15 residues long. The ends were cut back, 4 bases at V and 0 bases at J, with 11 bases in the middle. CDR3 residues: CASSPRLGSYNEQFF. Written as DNA, the CDR3 is TGCGCCAGCAGCCCCCGACTCGGCTCCTACAATGAGCAGTTCTTC.

The chain couples TRBV5-6 to TRBJ1-2; D is perhaps TRBD1 (6 bases). This CDR3 has 15 amino acids. Germline CDR1 is SGHDT and CDR2 is YYEEEE. V was cut by 4 bases and J by 6 bases, with 19 bases left in between. The CDR3 DNA is TGTGCCAGCAGCCCCGGCATTTGGGGGCGGGATGGCTACACCTTC. Protein: CASSPGIWGRDGYTF. Using reference TRBV5-6 and TRBJ1-2 for the parts outside the CDR3, the full variable domain is DAGVTQSPTHLIKTRGQQVTLRCSPKSGHDTVSWYQQALGQGPQFIFQYYEEEERQRGNFPDRFSGHQFPNYSSELNVNALLLGDSALYLCASSPGIWGRDGYTFGSGTRLTVV.

CDR3 amino acids: CASSATGTGLTEAFF. CDR3 in DNA: TGTGCCAGCAGCGCAACCGGGACAGGGCTCACTGAAGCTTTCTTT. This chain joins TRBV7-8 and TRBJ1-1, with 9 bases lining up with TRBD1. V trimming: 5 bases; J trimming: 4 bases; junction bases outside the gene matches: 8. CDR3 size: 15 residues. Germline loops: CDR1 SGHVS, CDR2 FQNEAQ. The full variable domain, completed using reference TRBV7-8 and TRBJ1-1, is GAGVSQSPRYKVAKRGQDVALRCDPISGHVSLFWYQQALGQGPEFLTYFQNEAQLDKSGLPSDRFFAERPEGSVSTLKIQRTQQEDSAVYLCASSATGTGLTEAFFGQGTRLTVV.

The chain combines TRBV10-2 with TRBJ2-2; 9 bases map to TRBD2. The germline V gene has CDR1 WSHSY and CDR2 SAAADI. Losses at the gene ends were 6 bases for V and 1 base for J; bases not matched to a gene: 0. This CDR3 spans 14 amino acids. CDR3 protein: CASRTSGNTGELFF. Here the CDR3 DNA reads TGCGCCAGCAGGACTAGCGGGAACACCGGGGAGCTGTTTTTT.

About this clone itself: Compared with germline, one end of the junction differs, possibly owing to a read error. This chain's CDR3 is CATSRSGQASNSPLHF. In DNA, the CDR3 is TGTGCCACCAGCAGATCTGGACAGGCGAGCAATTCGCCCCTCCACTTT. The V gene is TRBV15, the J gene TRBJ1-6; 7 bases match TRBD1. The CDR3 totals 16 residues. The germline V gene encodes CDR1 LNHNV and CDR2 YYDKDF (reference sequence).

V and J are TRBV9 and TRBJ2-1, with 16 bases identical to TRBD2. Per germline, CDR1 SGDLS and CDR2 YYNGEE. The J segment lost 5 bases and the V segment lost 4 bases, leaving 6 bases of the junction unmatched. This CDR3 comprises 17 residues. The CDR3 protein is CASSPGLAGGPHNEQFF. The CDR3 coding sequence is TGTGCCAGCAGCCCGGGACTAGCGGGGGGGCCTCACAATGAGCAGTTCTTC.